The 10 T cell receptor beta chains given below trace back to one sample, sequenced in a study of monozygotic twins with cystic fibrosis. Sequencing was performed with immunoSEQ multiplex PCR; in TCRdb, only in-frame clones are kept and a portion is missing. The data hold fewer than 30,000 clones, with roughly nine tenths observed a single time. Material for sequencing was blood. The source of these receptors is a girl aged 2 to 10 with cystic fibrosis.

J is TRBJ2-7 and V is TRBV7-9, with a tentative D call TRBD1 (7 bases). The CDR3 is 14 amino acids. Trimming removed 4 bases at V and 6 bases at J, with 16 bases between. Germline assignment: CDR1 SEHNR and CDR2 FQNEAQ (reference sequence). The CDR3 loop reads CASSYKTGTAEQYF. The DNA for the CDR3 is TGTGCCAGCAGCTATAAGACAGGGACTGCCGAGCAGTACTTC.

This sequence joins TRBV30 and TRBJ1-1; D not certain. V was cut by 0 bases and J by 5 bases, with 10 bases left in between. Germline values: CDR1 GTSNPN, CDR2 SVGIG (reference sequence). The CDR3 is 13 residues long. This CDR3 reads CAWSVHTRTEAFF. CDR3 DNA: TGTGCCTGGAGTGTTCACACGAGGACTGAAGCTTTCTTT. Full variable domain (rest looked up from reference TRBV30 and TRBJ1-1): SQTIHQWPATLVQPVGSPLSLECTVEGTSNPNLYWYRQAAGRGLQLLFYSVGIGQISSEVPQNLSASRPQDRQFILSSKKLLLSDSGFYLCAWSVHTRTEAFFGQGTRLTVV.

The CDR3 loop is CASSLRQFGSTDTQYF. The CDR3 region has the DNA TGTGCCAGCTCACTCCGACAGTTTGGGAGTACAGATACGCAGTATTTT. This sequence joins TRBV18 and TRBJ2-3; either TRBD1 or TRBD2 may supply D (5 bases each). Deletions cut 4 bases from V and 3 bases from J, with 17 bases between. The germline CDR1 and CDR2 sequences are KGHSH and LQKENI. The CDR3 loop spans 16 amino acids.

V usage is TRBV5-1 and J usage is TRBJ1-5; D uncertain. This CDR3 is 14 amino acids long. Germline V gives CDR1 SGHRS, CDR2 YFSETQ. Between the trimmed V and J ends, which lost 4 bases and 5 bases, there was a span of 13 bases. CDR3 protein: CASSLQPGDQPQHF. The CDR3 bases are TGCGCCAGCAGCCTCCAGCCGGGCGATCAGCCCCAGCATTTT.

J is TRBJ2-7 and V is TRBV6-1; D is perhaps TRBD1 or TRBD2 (6 bases each). From germline, CDR1 is MNHNS and CDR2 SASEGT. With 10 bases removed from V and 7 bases from J, the gap between germline ends came to 20 bases. The CDR3 contains 13 residues. This CDR3 reads CATDLGQGREQYF. Written as DNA, the CDR3 is TGTGCCACCGACCTCGGGCAGGGGAGGGAGCAGTACTTC.

The rearrangement uses TRBV29-1 and TRBJ2-5; 7 nucleotides align to TRBD1. CDR3 length: 13 amino acids. V lost 5 bases to trimming and J lost 4 bases; unmatched junction nucleotides: 7. Germline CDR1 reads SQVTM; CDR2 reads ANQGSEA. CDR3 nucleotides: TGCAGCGTTAGACCTCGACAGGGAGAGACCCAGTACTTC. Its protein is CSVRPRQGETQYF. Full variable domain (remainder filled in from reference TRBV29-1 and TRBJ2-5): SAVISQKPSRDICQRGTSLTIQCQVDSQVTMMFWYRQQPGQSLTLIATANQGSEATYESGFVIDKFPISRPNLTFSTLTVSNMSPEDSSIYLCSVRPRQGETQYFGPGTRLLVL.

The chain joins TRBV18 to TRBJ1-2; 8 nucleotides line up with TRBD1. V gave up 3 bases and J gave up 2 bases; unmatched junction bases: 5. CDR1 and CDR2 from the germline V gene are KGHSH and LQKENI. This CDR3 has 15 amino acids. In DNA, the CDR3 is TGTGCCAGCTCACCCGAGAGGACAGGGAACTATGGCTACACCTTC. This encodes CASSPERTGNYGYTF.

This chain joins TRBV27 and TRBJ1-1; D unclear. The length of the CDR3 is 16 residues. Trimming shortened V by 6 bases and J by 6 bases, and 23 bases separated the two germline ends. The germline gives CDR1 MNHEY, CDR2 SMNVEV (reference sequence). CDR3 amino acids: CASSPSLSGKFAEAFF. The CDR3 DNA reads TGTGCCAGCAGCCCCTCACTTTCGGGCAAATTCGCTGAAGCTTTCTTT.

This clone was seen just once. This sequence joins TRBV21-1 and TRBJ2-5; the table names TRBD2, a call not compared with the DNA. TRBV21-1 is designated a pseudogene. The CDR3 loop spans 16 amino acids. CDR3: CASSRVSSVRQETQYF. CDR3 coding DNA: TGTGCCAGCAGCCGGGTCTCTAGCGTAAGGCAAGAGACCCAGTACTTC.

The genes are TRBV6-4 and TRBJ1-2, with a possible D match to TRBD1 (6 bases). V dropped 7 bases and J dropped 5 bases, with 17 bases sitting between them. Germline V gene data show CDR1 as MRHNA and CDR2 as SNTAGT. This CDR3 comprises 14 residues. The CDR3 nucleotides read TGTGCCAGCACCCAACCAGGGGCAGGGTATGGCTACACCTTC. Residues: CASTQPGAGYGYTF.